Shown below are 7 T cell receptor beta chains from a single sample sequenced in a study of T cell responses to AZD1222 COVID-19 vaccine. Repertoires were generated with immunoSEQ multiplex PCR, while TCRdb's copy carries only in-frame clones and drops some. The sample lists over 150,000 clones, under 95% occurring once. The sequencing used peripheral blood, collected on day 0 of AZD1222 vaccination. The receptors here all came from an adult in good health.

The chain uses TRBV6-6 and TRBJ2-1, with D hard to call. Germline V gene sequence: CDR1 MNHNY, CDR2 SVGAGI (reference sequence). This CDR3 has 13 amino acids. Trimming removed 2 bases from V and 2 bases from J, with 4 bases in between. This CDR3 reads CASSYEAYNEQFF. The CDR3, as DNA: TGTGCCAGCAGTTACGAGGCCTACAATGAGCAGTTCTTC.

This rearrangement joins TRBV4-2 to TRBJ2-7; 13 nucleotides agree with TRBD2. The V and J ends lost 5 bases and 4 bases, in that order; junction bases with no gene match: 2. CDR1 is LGHNA and CDR2 is YNFKEQ in the germline V gene. CDR3 length: 14 amino acids. This chain's CDR3 is CASSGLAGEYEQYF. In nucleotides, the CDR3 is TGTGCCAGCAGCGGACTAGCGGGAGAGTACGAGCAGTACTTC.

This clone was observed a handful of times. This chain connects TRBV18 to TRBJ2-2; TRBD2 agrees at 10 bases. This CDR3 comprises 18 residues. V lost 2 bases to trimming and J lost 4 bases; unmatched junction nucleotides: 10. Germline V CDR1 and CDR2: KGHSH, LQKENI. The CDR3 spells CASSPVEAGGPRTGELFF. CDR3 DNA sequence: TGTGCCAGCTCACCAGTCGAAGCGGGAGGGCCGCGCACCGGGGAGCTGTTTTTT.

The chain joins TRBV28 to TRBJ2-3, with 9 bases identical to TRBD2. CDR1 is MDHEN, CDR2 SYDVKM, per germline. J gave up 4 bases and V 6 bases, and 5 bases lay outside the gene matches. This CDR3 spans 14 amino acids. CDR3 bases: TGTGCCAGCAGGGGTAGCGGGGGCGCAGATACGCAGTATTTT. Its translation is CASRGSGGADTQYF.

DNA for the CDR3: TGTGCCAGCAGCTTCAGACAGAGGAACACTGAAGCTTTCTTT. The encoded protein is CASSFRQRNTEAFF. This chain uses TRBV5-4 with TRBJ1-1; D perhaps matches TRBD1 (5 bases). CDR3 length: 14 residues. Germline values: CDR1 SGHNT, CDR2 YYREEE (reference sequence). V lost 2 bases to trimming and J lost 1 base, with 9 bases between them.

The chain combines TRBV6-5 with TRBJ1-4; TRBD1 matches 7 bases. In germline, CDR1 is MNHEY, CDR2 SVGAGI. The length of the CDR3 is 13 residues. The ends lost 6 bases at V and 7 bases at J; junction bases unmatched: 5. CDR3 loop: CASRGTDSEKLFF. The CDR3 DNA follows: TGTGCCAGCAGGGGGACAGACAGTGAAAAACTGTTTTTT.

Concerning this clone itself: Other DNA sequences in the sample encode the same CDR3. CDR3 bases: TGTGCCAGCAGTTTCAGGGAGACCCAGTACTTC. It specifies CASSFRETQYF. The V and J genes are TRBV27 and TRBJ2-5; D unclear. Germline V gene sequence: CDR1 MNHEY, CDR2 SMNVEV (reference sequence). The V end lost 3 bases, the J end lost 5 bases, and 4 bases lay between the germline ends. The CDR3 runs 11 residues.